The clone carrying this T cell receptor beta chain has a handful of counts. What it recognizes is unknown. This sample stems from a study of OX40 agonist ivuxolimab in advanced cancers. Study-wide findings and caveats: Among expanded peripheral T cells, antigen specificity went undetermined.

This CDR3 has 13 amino acids. Per germline, CDR1 MNHNY and CDR2 SVGAGI (reference sequence). Trimming stripped 4 bases from V and 7 bases from J, with 8 bases between. Profiling relied on immunoSEQ multiplex PCR, and the TCRdb table lists in-frame clones only, not all of them. The sample records fewer than 40,000 clones, approximately 80% being singletons. This clonotype was obtained from an adult with an advanced solid tumor such as melanoma, head and neck, liver or kidney cancer. The chain links TRBV6-6 to TRBJ1-6; D not certain. Sequencing was performed on CD4+ or CD8+ T cells sorted from blood, taken in a trial of the OX40 agonist ivuxolimab. CDR3 DNA: TGTGCCAGCAGTTCCGACACCAATTCACCCCTCCACTTT. It encodes CASSSDTNSPLHF.